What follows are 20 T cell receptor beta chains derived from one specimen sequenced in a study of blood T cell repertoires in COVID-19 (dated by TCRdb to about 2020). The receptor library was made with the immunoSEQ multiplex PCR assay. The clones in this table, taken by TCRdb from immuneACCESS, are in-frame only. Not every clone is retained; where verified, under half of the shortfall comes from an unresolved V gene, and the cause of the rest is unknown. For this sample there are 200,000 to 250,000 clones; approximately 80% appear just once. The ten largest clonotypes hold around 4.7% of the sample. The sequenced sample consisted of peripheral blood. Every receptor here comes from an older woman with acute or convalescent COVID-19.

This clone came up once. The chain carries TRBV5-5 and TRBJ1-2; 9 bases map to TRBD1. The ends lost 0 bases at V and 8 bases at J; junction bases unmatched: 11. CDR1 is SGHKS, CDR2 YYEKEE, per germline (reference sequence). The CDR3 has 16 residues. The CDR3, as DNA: TGTGCCAGCAGCTTGGCGGTGTTAGGGACAGGGAGCGGCTACACCTTC. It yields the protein CASSLAVLGTGSGYTF.

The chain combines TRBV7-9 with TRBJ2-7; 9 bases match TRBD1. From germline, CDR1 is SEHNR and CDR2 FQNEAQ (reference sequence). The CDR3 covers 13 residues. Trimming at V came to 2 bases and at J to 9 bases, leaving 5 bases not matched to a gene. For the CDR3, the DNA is TGTGCCAGCAGCTTATTACAGGGGGCGGTGCAGTACTTC. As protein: CASSLLQGAVQYF.

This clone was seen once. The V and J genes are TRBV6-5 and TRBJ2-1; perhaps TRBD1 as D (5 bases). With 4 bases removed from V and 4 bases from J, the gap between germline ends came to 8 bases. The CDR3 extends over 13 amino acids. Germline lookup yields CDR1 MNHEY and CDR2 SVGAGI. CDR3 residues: CASSSRQYNEQFF. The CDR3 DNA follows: TGTGCCAGCAGTTCCAGACAGTACAATGAGCAGTTCTTC.

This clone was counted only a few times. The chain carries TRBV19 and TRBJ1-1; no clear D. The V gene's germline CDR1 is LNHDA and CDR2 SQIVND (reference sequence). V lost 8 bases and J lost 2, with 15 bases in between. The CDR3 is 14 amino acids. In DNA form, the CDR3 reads TGTGCCAGTTCTCCTTGGGCAGAAAACACTGAAGCTTTCTTT. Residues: CASSPWAENTEAFF.

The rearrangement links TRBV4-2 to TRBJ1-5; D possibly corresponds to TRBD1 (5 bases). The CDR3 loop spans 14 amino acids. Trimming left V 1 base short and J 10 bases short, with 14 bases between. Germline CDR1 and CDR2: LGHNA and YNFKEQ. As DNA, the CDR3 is TGTGCCAGCAGCCAAGGGGGGGGATGGAGACCCCAGCATTTT. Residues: CASSQGGGWRPQHF.

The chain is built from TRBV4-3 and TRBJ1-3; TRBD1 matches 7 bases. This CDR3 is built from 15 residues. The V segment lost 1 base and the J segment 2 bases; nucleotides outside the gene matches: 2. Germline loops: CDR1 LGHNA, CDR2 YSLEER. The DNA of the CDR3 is TGCGCCAGCAGCCAAGCCGGGACAGCTGGAAACACCATATATTTT. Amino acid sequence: CASSQAGTAGNTIYF.

CDR3 coding DNA: TGTGCCAGCAGTTCGGGACAGGGAAATTCACCCCTCCACTTT. It yields the protein CASSSGQGNSPLHF. The V and J genes are TRBV6-5 and TRBJ1-6, with 9 bases aligning to TRBD1. Germline lookup yields CDR1 MNHEY and CDR2 SVGAGI. This CDR3 comprises 14 residues. J lost 7 bases, V lost 4 bases, and 2 bases had no gene match.

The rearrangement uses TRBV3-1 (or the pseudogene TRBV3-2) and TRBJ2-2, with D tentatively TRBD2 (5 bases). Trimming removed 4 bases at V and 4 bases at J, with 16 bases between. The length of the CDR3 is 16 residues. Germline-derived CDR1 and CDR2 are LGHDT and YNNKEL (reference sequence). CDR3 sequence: CASSLVGGLVTGELFF. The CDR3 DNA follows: TGTGCCAGCAGCCTTGTCGGAGGTCTCGTCACCGGGGAGCTGTTTTTT.

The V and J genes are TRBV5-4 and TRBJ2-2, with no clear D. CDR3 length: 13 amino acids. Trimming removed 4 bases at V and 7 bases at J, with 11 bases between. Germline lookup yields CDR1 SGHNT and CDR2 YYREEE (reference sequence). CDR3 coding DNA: TGTGCCAGCAGCCTTTCAGGCGTCGGGGAGCTGTTTTTT. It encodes CASSLSGVGELFF.

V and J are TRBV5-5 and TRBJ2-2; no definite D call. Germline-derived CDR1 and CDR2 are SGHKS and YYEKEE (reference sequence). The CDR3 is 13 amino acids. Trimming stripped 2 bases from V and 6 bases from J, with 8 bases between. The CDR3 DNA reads TGTGCCAGCAGCTTCGCGGAGTCCGGGGAGCTGTTTTTT. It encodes CASSFAESGELFF.

The CDR3 nucleotides are TGTGCCAGCAGCACGGACAGGGCCCGCTCTGGAAACACCATATATTTT. This gives the protein CASSTDRARSGNTIYF. This chain connects TRBV11-1 to TRBJ1-3; 8 positions match TRBD1. V shed 5 bases, J shed 0 bases, and the junction held 6 bases outside the gene matches. The CDR3 extends over 16 amino acids. Germline assignment: CDR1 SGHAT and CDR2 FQDESV (reference sequence).

This CDR3 reads CASRKTNTEAFF. CDR3 DNA: TGTGCCAGCAGGAAGACTAACACTGAAGCTTTCTTT. This chain connects TRBV2 to TRBJ1-1; D gene uncertain. Germline CDR1 SNHLY, CDR2 FYNNEI. This CDR3 region has 12 residues. The germline V and J ends were trimmed by 6 bases and 2 bases, with 7 bases remaining between them.

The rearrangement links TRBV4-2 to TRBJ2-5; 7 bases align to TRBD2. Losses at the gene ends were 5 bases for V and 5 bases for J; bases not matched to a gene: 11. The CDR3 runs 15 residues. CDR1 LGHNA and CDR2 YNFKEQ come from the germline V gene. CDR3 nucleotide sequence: TGTGCCAGCAGCACCTCGGGGGGAGGTTGGGAGACCCAGTACTTC. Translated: CASSTSGGGWETQYF.

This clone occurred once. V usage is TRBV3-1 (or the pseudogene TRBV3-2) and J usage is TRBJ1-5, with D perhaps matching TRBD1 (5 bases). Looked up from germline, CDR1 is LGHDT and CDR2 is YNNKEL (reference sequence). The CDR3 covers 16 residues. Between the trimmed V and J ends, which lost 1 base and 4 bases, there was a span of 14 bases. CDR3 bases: TGTGCCAGCAGCCAAGCAGGGCGGGGGACTAATCAGCCCCAGCATTTT. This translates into CASSQAGRGTNQPQHF.

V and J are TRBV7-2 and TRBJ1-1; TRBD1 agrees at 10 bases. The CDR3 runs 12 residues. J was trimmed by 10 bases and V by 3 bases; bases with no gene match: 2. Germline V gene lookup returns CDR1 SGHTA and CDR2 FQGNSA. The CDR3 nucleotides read TGTGCCAGCAGCTTCGACAGGGGGCGAGCTTTCTTT. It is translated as CASSFDRGRAFF.

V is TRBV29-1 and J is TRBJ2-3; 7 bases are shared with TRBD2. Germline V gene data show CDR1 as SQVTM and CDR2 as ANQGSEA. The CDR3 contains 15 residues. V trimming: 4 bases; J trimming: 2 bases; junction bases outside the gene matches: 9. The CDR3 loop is CSVVSAGDTTDTQYF. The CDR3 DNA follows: TGCAGCGTTGTATCGGCGGGAGATACCACAGATACGCAGTATTTT.

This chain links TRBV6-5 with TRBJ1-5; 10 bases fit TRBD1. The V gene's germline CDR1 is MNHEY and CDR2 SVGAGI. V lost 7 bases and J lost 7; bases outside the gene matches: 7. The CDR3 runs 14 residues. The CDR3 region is CASTRDRGRQPQHF. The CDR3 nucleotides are TGTGCCAGCACCCGGGACAGGGGTCGGCAGCCCCAGCATTTT.

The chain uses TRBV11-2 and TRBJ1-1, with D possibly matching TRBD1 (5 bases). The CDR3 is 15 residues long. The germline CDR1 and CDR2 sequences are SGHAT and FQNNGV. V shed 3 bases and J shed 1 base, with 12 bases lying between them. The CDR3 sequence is CASSFWGGKNTEAFF. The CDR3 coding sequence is TGTGCCAGCAGCTTTTGGGGGGGAAAGAACACTGAAGCTTTCTTT.

The CDR3 DNA reads TGTGCCAGCAGTTCGAGACAGGGTTCGTACGAGCAGTACTTC. Encoded protein: CASSSRQGSYEQYF. This rearrangement joins TRBV28 to TRBJ2-7, with 7 bases that match TRBD1. V was pared by 4 bases and J by 4 bases, with 7 bases of the junction left unmatched. Germline V CDR1 and CDR2: MDHEN, SYDVKM. This CDR3 comprises 14 residues.

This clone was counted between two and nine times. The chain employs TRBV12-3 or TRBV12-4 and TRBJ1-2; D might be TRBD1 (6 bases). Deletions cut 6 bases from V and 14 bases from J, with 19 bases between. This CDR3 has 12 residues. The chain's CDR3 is CASSGQTGDTTF. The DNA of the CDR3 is TGTGCCAGCAGCGGACAGACTGGGGACACAACCTTC.